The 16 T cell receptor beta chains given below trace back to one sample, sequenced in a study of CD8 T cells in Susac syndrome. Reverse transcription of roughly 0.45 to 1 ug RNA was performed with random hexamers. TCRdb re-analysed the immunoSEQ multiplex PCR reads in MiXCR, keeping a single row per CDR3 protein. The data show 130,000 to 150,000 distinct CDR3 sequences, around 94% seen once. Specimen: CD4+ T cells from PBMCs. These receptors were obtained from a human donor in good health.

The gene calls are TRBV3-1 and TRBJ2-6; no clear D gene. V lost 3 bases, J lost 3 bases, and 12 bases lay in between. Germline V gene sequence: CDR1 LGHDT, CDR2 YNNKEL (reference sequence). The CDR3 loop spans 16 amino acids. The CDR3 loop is CASSHNRVFGANVLTF. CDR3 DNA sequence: TGTGCCAGCAGCCATAATAGAGTGTTTGGGGCCAACGTCCTGACTTTC.

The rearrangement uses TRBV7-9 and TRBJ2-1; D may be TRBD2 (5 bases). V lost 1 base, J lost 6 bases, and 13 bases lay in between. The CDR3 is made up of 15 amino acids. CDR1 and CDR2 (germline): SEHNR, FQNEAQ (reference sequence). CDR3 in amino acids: CASSLVGPRGNEQFF. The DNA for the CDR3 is TGTGCCAGCAGCTTAGTCGGTCCACGGGGCAATGAGCAGTTCTTC. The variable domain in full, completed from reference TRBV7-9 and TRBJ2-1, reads DTGVSQNPRHKITKRGQNVTFRCDPISEHNRLYWYRQTLGQGPEFLTYFQNEAQLEKSRLLSDRFSAERPKGSFSTLEIQRTEQGDSAMYLCASSLVGPRGNEQFFGPGTRLTVL.

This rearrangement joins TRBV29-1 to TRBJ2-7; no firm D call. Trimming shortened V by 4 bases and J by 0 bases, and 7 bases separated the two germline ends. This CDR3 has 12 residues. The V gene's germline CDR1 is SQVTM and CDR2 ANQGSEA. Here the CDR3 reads CSVVWGSYEQYF. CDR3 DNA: TGCAGCGTTGTTTGGGGCTCCTACGAGCAGTACTTC.

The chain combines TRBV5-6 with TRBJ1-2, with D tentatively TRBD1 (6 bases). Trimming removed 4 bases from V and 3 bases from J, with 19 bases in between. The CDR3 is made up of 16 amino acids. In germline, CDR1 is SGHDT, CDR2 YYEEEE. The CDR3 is CASSPLGLRGDYGYTF. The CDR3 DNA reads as TGTGCCAGCAGCCCCCTGGGACTAAGGGGGGACTATGGCTACACCTTC.

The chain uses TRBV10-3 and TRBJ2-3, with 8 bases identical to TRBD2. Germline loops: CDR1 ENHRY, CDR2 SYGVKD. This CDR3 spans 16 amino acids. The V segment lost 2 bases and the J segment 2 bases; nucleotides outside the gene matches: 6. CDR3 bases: TGTGCCATCAGTGAGGCGACTAGCGAAAACACAGATACGCAGTATTTT. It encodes CAISEATSENTDTQYF.

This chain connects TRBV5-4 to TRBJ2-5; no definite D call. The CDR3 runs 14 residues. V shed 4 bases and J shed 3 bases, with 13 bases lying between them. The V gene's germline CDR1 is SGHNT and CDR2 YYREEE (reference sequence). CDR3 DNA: TGTGCCAGCAGCCGGCCAGGCGGAAAAGAGACCCAGTACTTC. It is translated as CASSRPGGKETQYF.

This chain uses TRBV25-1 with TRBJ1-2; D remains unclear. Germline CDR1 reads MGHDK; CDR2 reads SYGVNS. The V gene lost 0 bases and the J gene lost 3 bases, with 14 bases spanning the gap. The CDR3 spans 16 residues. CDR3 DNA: TGTGCCAGCAGTGAATACAAGAGTTCGATTGACTATGGCTACACCTTC. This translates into CASSEYKSSIDYGYTF.

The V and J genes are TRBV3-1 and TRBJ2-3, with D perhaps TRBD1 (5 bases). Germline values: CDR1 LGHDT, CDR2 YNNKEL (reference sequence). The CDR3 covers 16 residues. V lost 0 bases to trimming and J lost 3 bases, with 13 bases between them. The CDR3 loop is CASSQDLGAGTDTQYF. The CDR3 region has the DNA TGTGCCAGCAGCCAAGATCTAGGGGCAGGGACAGATACGCAGTATTTT.

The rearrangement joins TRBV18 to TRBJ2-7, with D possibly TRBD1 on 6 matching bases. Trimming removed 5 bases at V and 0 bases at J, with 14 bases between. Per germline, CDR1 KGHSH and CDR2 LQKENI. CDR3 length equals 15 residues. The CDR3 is CASSSGQIISYEQYF. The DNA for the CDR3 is TGTGCCAGCTCATCCGGACAGATCATCTCCTACGAGCAGTACTTC.

CDR3 coding DNA: TGTGCCAGCACCATAGGACTCTCTGGCTACGAGCAGTACTTC. Translation gives CASTIGLSGYEQYF. The chain recombines TRBV2 with TRBJ2-7; tentatively, D is TRBD2 (5 bases). Germline V CDR1 and CDR2: SNHLY, FYNNEI. V was clipped by 7 bases and J by 3 bases, with 16 bases between them. The CDR3 runs 14 residues.

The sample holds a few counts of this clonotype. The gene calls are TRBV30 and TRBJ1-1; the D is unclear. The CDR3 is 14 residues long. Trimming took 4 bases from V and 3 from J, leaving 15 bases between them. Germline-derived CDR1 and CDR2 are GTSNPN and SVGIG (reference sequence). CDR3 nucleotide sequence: TGTGCCTGGACCCGTTGGAGCTGGGACACTGAAGCTTTCTTT. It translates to CAWTRWSWDTEAFF. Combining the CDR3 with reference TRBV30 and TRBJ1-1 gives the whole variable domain SQTIHQWPATLVQPVGSPLSLECTVEGTSNPNLYWYRQAAGRGLQLLFYSVGIGQISSEVPQNLSASRPQDRQFILSSKKLLLSDSGFYLCAWTRWSWDTEAFFGQGTRLTVV.

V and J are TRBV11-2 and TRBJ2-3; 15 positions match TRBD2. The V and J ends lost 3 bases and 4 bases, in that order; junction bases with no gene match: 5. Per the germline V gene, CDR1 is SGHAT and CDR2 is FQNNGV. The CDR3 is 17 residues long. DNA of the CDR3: TGTGCCAGCAGCTTCACTGGACTAGCGGGAGGGGCAGATACGCAGTATTTT. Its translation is CASSFTGLAGGADTQYF.

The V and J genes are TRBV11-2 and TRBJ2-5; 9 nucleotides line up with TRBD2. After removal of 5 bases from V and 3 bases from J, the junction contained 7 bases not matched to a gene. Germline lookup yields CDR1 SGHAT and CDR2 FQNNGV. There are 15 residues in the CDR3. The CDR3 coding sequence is TGTGCCAGCAGCCATAGGACTAGCGCCAAAGAGACCCAGTACTTC. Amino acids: CASSHRTSAKETQYF.

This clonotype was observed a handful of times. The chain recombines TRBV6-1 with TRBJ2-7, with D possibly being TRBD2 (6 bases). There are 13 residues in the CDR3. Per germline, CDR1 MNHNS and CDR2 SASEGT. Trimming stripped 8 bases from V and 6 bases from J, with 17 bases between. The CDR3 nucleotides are TGTGCCAGCCGGGACTCACCCACCGGCGAGCAGTACTTC. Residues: CASRDSPTGEQYF.

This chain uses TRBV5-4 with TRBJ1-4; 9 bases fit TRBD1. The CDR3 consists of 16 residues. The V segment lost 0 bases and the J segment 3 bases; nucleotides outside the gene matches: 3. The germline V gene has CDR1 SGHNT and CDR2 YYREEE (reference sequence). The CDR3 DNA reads TGTGCCAGCAGCTTGGGGGGACAGGGCGCTAATGAAAAACTGTTTTTT. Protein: CASSLGGQGANEKLFF.

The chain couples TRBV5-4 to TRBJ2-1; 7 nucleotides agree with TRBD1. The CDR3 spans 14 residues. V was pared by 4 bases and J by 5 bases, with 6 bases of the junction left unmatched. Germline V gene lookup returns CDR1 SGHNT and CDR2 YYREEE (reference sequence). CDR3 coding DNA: TGTGCCAGCAGCCCTAGACAGGGCCACAATGAGCAGTTCTTC. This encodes CASSPRQGHNEQFF. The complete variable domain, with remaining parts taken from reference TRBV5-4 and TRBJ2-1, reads ETGVTQSPTHLIKTRGQQVTLRCSSQSGHNTVSWYQQALGQGPQFIFQYYREEENGRGNFPPRFSGLQFPNYSSELNVNALELDDSALYLCASSPRQGHNEQFFGPGTRLTVL.